The 13 T cell receptor beta chains below come from one sample, sequenced in a study of CD8 T cells in ankylosing spondylitis. TCRdb used MiXCR to reprocess the 5' RACE reads, holding one entry per CDR3 protein. The sample holds roughly 250,000 distinct CDR3 sequences, around 7.8% seen once. The sample consisted of blood, either unsorted or a sorted T cell fraction (not recorded which). The receptor source for this set is a male donor with ankylosing spondylitis or in good health (not recorded which).

This clonotype was recorded many times. J is TRBJ1-5 and V is TRBV27; 7 bases are a match to TRBD1. Looked up from germline, CDR1 is MNHEY and CDR2 is SMNVEV (reference sequence). V trimming: 2 bases; J trimming: 6 bases; junction bases outside the gene matches: 10. This CDR3 has 16 amino acids. The CDR3 sequence: CASSLRGRQGSQPQHF. The CDR3 DNA sequence: TGTGCCAGCAGTTTAAGAGGTCGACAGGGTAGTCAGCCCCAGCATTTT.

This clonotype was seen only a few times. This chain joins TRBV5-4 and TRBJ2-7; D is uncertain. V lost 3 bases to trimming and J lost 5 bases, with 12 bases between them. From germline, CDR1 is SGHNT and CDR2 YYREEE (reference sequence). The CDR3 is 13 residues long. The CDR3 region is CASSWAGRDEQYF. The CDR3 coding sequence is TGTGCCAGCAGCTGGGCCGGAAGGGACGAGCAGTACTTC.

This clonotype was seen many times. The genes are TRBV6-5 and TRBJ1-1; D call uncertain. Germline assignment: CDR1 MNHEY and CDR2 SVGAGI. The CDR3 loop spans 14 amino acids. V was cut by 0 bases and J by 6 bases, with 11 bases left in between. The CDR3 sequence: CASSYSWGSAEAFF. The DNA for the CDR3 is TGTGCCAGCAGTTACTCCTGGGGTTCAGCTGAAGCTTTCTTT.

In this sample, this clonotype turned up a few times. CDR3 nucleotide sequence: TGCGCCAGCAGCTTGGGAAGGGGAGGCTCAGATACGCAGTATTTT. It codes for CASSLGRGGSDTQYF. The chain couples TRBV5-1 to TRBJ2-3; D is perhaps TRBD2 (6 bases). Trimming removed 0 bases at V and 4 bases at J, with 12 bases between. Germline V gene lookup returns CDR1 SGHRS and CDR2 YFSETQ. This CDR3 region has 15 residues.

This clonotype was seen a few times. The chain has TRBV24-1 and TRBJ1-1, with 10 bases fitting TRBD1. The CDR3 spans 17 residues. Trimming removed 4 bases from V and 4 bases from J; junction bases left unmatched: 11. Per germline, CDR1 KGHDR and CDR2 SFDVKD. The CDR3 here is CATSDSRRTGGSTEAFF. CDR3 sequence (DNA): TGTGCCACCAGTGACAGTAGAAGGACAGGGGGTAGCACTGAAGCTTTCTTT.

This clonotype was picked up many times. The V gene is TRBV7-2, the J gene TRBJ2-5; 7 nucleotides align to TRBD1. This CDR3 has 14 residues. The V segment lost 5 bases and the J segment 5 bases; nucleotides outside the gene matches: 8. Germline-derived CDR1 and CDR2 are SGHTA and FQGNSA. Here the CDR3 reads CASSPQTGRETQYF. In DNA, the CDR3 is TGTGCCAGCAGCCCACAGACAGGGCGGGAGACCCAGTACTTC.

Ten or more counts support this clonotype. The chain has TRBV2 and TRBJ2-2, with D perhaps TRBD2 (5 bases). The CDR3 extends over 15 amino acids. V gave up 7 bases and J gave up 5 bases, with 17 bases separating them. Germline CDR1 and CDR2: SNHLY and FYNNEI. CDR3 loop: CASIAGPGRTGELFF. The CDR3 DNA reads as TGTGCCAGCATTGCGGGCCCGGGTCGAACCGGGGAGCTGTTTTTT.

This clonotype was counted ten times or more. The chain joins TRBV21-1 to TRBJ2-7; whether TRBD1, the table's D call, matches the DNA was not checked. TRBV21-1 is tagged as a pseudogene. This CDR3 has 15 amino acids. CDR3 coding DNA: TGTGCCAGCCTCAAAGGGGCAGGGATCGACTACGAGCAGTACTTC. Residues: CASLKGAGIDYEQYF.

This clonotype showed up many times. The V call is TRBV5-6, the J call TRBJ2-4; 9 nucleotides match TRBD2. CDR3 length equals 16 residues. After removal of 2 bases from V and 0 bases from J, the junction contained 3 bases not matched to a gene. Germline V gene lookup returns CDR1 SGHDT and CDR2 YYEEEE. The CDR3 region has the DNA TGTGCCAGCAGCTTTGGGACTAGCTTAGCCAAAAACATTCAGTACTTC. Its protein product is CASSFGTSLAKNIQYF.

This clonotype has a count of ten or more. This chain's CDR3 is CAWSDGTHTEAFF. CDR3 bases: TGTGCCTGGAGTGACGGGACCCACACTGAAGCTTTCTTT. This sequence joins TRBV30 and TRBJ1-1; D is perhaps TRBD1 (5 bases). The CDR3 runs to 13 residues. The ends were cut back, 1 base at V and 3 bases at J, with 9 bases in the middle. CDR1 is GTSNPN, CDR2 SVGIG, per germline (reference sequence).

The table lists this clonotype with many counts. The DNA for the CDR3 is TGTGCCAGCAGCTCCTGGGAGGGATGGGGCACTGAAGCTTTCTTT. Translating gives CASSSWEGWGTEAFF. The rearrangement joins TRBV7-9 to TRBJ1-1; no definite D call. V lost 4 bases to trimming and J lost 4 bases, with 16 bases between them. The CDR3 has 15 amino acids. From germline, CDR1 is SEHNR and CDR2 FQNEAQ (reference sequence).

The CDR3 DNA is TGTGCCAGCAGTTCAAAACTCTCCCCGGGGTGGAACACTGAAGCTTTCTTT. It is translated as CASSSKLSPGWNTEAFF. The chain joins TRBV12-3 or TRBV12-4 to TRBJ1-1, with unresolved D. The CDR3 runs 17 residues. V lost 4 bases and J 1 base, leaving 19 bases between the germline ends.

This clonotype occurred many times. The V and J genes are TRBV4-1 and TRBJ1-5; weak D call: TRBD1 (6 bases). With 2 bases removed from V and 4 bases from J, the gap between germline ends came to 12 bases. The CDR3 loop spans 15 amino acids. Germline values: CDR1 MGHRA, CDR2 YSYEKL. CDR3 in amino acids: CASSQQIGGNQPQHF. The CDR3 DNA reads as TGCGCCAGCAGCCAACAGATAGGGGGTAATCAGCCCCAGCATTTT.